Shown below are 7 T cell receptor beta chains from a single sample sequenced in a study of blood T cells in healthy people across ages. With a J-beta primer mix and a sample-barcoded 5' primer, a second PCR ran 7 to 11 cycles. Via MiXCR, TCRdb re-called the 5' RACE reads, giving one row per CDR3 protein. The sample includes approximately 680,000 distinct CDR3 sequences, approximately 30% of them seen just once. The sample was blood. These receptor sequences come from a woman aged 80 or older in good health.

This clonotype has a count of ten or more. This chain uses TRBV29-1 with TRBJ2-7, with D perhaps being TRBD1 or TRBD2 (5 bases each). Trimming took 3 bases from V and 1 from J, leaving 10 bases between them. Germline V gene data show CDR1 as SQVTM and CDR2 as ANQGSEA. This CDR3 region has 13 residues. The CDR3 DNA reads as TGCAGCGTTGAGATGGGGGATTCCTACGAGCAGTACTTC. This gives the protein CSVEMGDSYEQYF.

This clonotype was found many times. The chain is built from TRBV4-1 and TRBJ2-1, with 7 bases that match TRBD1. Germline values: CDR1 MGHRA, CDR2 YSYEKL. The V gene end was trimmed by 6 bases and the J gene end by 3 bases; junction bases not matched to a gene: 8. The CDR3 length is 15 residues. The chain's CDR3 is CASRKGTDSYNEQFF. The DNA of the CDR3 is TGCGCCAGCAGAAAGGGGACAGACAGCTACAATGAGCAGTTCTTC.

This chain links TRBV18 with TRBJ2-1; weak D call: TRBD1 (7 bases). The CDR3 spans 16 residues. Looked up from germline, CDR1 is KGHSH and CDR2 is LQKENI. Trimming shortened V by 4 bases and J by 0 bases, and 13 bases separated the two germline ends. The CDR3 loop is CASSQNRGGSYNEQFF. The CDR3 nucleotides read TGTGCCAGCTCACAGAACAGGGGAGGCTCCTACAATGAGCAGTTCTTC.

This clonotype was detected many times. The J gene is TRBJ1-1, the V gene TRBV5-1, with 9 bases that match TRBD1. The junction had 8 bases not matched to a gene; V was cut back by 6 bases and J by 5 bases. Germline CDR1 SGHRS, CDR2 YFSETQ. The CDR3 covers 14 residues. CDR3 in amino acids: CASTPGQGKTEAFF. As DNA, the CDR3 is TGCGCCAGCACCCCGGGACAGGGAAAAACTGAAGCTTTCTTT.

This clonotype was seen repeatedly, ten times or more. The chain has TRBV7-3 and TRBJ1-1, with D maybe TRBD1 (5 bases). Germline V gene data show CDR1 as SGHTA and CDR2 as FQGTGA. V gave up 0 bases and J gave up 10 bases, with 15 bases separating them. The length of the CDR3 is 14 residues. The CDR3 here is CASSLTGTGGRAFF. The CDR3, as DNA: TGTGCCAGCAGCTTAACCGGGACCGGGGGACGAGCTTTCTTT.

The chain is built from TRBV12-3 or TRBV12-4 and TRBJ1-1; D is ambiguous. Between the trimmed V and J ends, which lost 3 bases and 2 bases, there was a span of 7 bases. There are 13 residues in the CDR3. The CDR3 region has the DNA TGTGCCAGCAGTTTCGCAGAAAACACTGAAGCTTTCTTT. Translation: CASSFAENTEAFF.

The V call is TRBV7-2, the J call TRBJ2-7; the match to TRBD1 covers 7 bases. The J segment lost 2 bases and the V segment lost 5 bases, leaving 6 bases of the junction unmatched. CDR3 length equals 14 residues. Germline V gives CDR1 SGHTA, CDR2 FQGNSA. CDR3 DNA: TGTGCCAGCAGCGTACAGGGGAGACCCTACGAGCAGTACTTC. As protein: CASSVQGRPYEQYF. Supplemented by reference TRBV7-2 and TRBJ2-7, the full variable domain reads GAGVSQSPSNKVTEKGKDVELRCDPISGHTALYWYRQSLGQGLEFLIYFQGNSAPDKSGLPSDRFSAERTGGSVSTLTIQRTQQEDSAVYLCASSVQGRPYEQYFGPGTRLTVT.